Listed below are T cell receptor beta chains from one sample, sequenced in a study of T cell clonotyping in hematopoietic cell transplantation. Assay: immunoSEQ multiplex PCR; the TCRdb copy retains only in-frame clones and omits some. The sample has about 41,000 clones; 85% are singletons. The sequencing here drew on peripheral blood mononuclear cells, taken before stem cell transplant. The source is a man between 60 and 75 years old with acute myeloid leukemia. Some clones in this sample may be carry-over from other donors' samples. The CDR3 runs from the conserved cysteine through the conserved F or W. The order of the fields is D gene, V gene, J gene, clone size, CDR3 DNA, CDR3 protein. A D gene is named only where the DNA matches it firmly. The size entry is marked missing in some rows and otherwise reads once, few, many or a size class.

d_call: -
v_call: TRBV5-1
j_call: TRBJ2-7
clone_size: -
cdr3_nt: TGCGCCAGCAGCTTGGTCAGGGGCGGGTACGAGCAGTACTTC
cdr3_aa: CASSLVRGGYEQYF

d_call: -
v_call: TRBV5-1
j_call: TRBJ1-2
clone_size: once
cdr3_nt: TGCGCCAGCTATTCCCCCCTGGATGGCTACACCTTC
cdr3_aa: CASYSPLDGYTF

d_call: -
v_call: TRBV7-3
j_call: TRBJ1-6
clone_size: -
cdr3_nt: TGTGCCAGCAGCTTAGCAGGGACTGGTTCACCCCTCCACTTT
cdr3_aa: CASSLAGTGSPLHF

d_call: -
v_call: TRBV7-8
j_call: TRBJ2-7
clone_size: -
cdr3_nt: TGTGCCAGCAGCTTTCTCCCCCCCTACGAGCAGTACTTC
cdr3_aa: CASSFLPPYEQYF

d_call: TRBD1
v_call: TRBV28
j_call: TRBJ1-5
clone_size: -
cdr3_nt: TGTGCCAGCAGCGTACAGGGGTGGGGCAATCAGCCCCAGCATTTT
cdr3_aa: CASSVQGWGNQPQHF

d_call: -
v_call: TRBV11-3
j_call: TRBJ2-5
clone_size: -
cdr3_nt: TGTGCCAGCAGCTCCCTAATGGAGACCCAGTACTTC
cdr3_aa: CASSSLMETQYF

d_call: TRBD2
v_call: TRBV5-1
j_call: TRBJ2-7
clone_size: -
cdr3_nt: TGCGCCAGCAGCTTTACTAGCGGGGGGGCACCCGAGCAGTACTTC
cdr3_aa: CASSFTSGGAPEQYF

d_call: -
v_call: TRBV5-4
j_call: TRBJ1-2
clone_size: few
cdr3_nt: TGTGCCAGCAGCTTGCCTCCGCAGTCAACCTTC
cdr3_aa: CASSLPPQSTF

d_call: -
v_call: TRBV7-6
j_call: TRBJ1-5
clone_size: -
cdr3_nt: TGTGCCAGCAGCAAGCAAACCGGGACTCTTATTGGGAGCAATCAGCCCCAGCATTTT
cdr3_aa: CASSKQTGTLIGSNQPQHF

d_call: TRBD1
v_call: TRBV10-3
j_call: TRBJ2-4
clone_size: -
cdr3_nt: TGTGCCATCAGTCCGCAACAGGGGACCAAAAACATTCAGTACTTC
cdr3_aa: CAISPQQGTKNIQYF

d_call: TRBD1
v_call: TRBV6-1
j_call: TRBJ1-1
clone_size: -
cdr3_nt: TGTGCCAGCAGGGCAGGGGGCGAGAACACTGAAGCTTTCTTT
cdr3_aa: CASRAGGENTEAFF

d_call: TRBD1
v_call: TRBV7-2
j_call: TRBJ1-4
clone_size: -
cdr3_nt: TGTGCCAGCAGCGTGGACAGGGGAAATGAAAAACTGTTTTTT
cdr3_aa: CASSVDRGNEKLFF

d_call: -
v_call: TRBV6-5
j_call: TRBJ1-2
clone_size: -
cdr3_nt: TGTGCCAGCAGTTACTCAGTAGACGAATCTGGCTACACCTTC
cdr3_aa: CASSYSVDESGYTF

d_call: TRBD1
v_call: TRBV7-6
j_call: TRBJ1-5
clone_size: -
cdr3_nt: TGTGCCAGCAGCTTCGCGCCGGGGGACAGCGCGATTATGCCCCAGCATTTT
cdr3_aa: CASSFAPGDSAIMPQHF

d_call: -
v_call: TRBV5-1
j_call: TRBJ1-2
clone_size: -
cdr3_nt: TGCGCCAGCAGCTTGGTCGGGGGAGAGGGTGGCTACACCTTC
cdr3_aa: CASSLVGGEGGYTF

d_call: -
v_call: TRBV28
j_call: TRBJ1-2
clone_size: -
cdr3_nt: TGTGCCAGCAGTGTAGGTGGCCCTAACTATGGCTACACCTTC
cdr3_aa: CASSVGGPNYGYTF

d_call: -
v_call: TRBV7-6
j_call: TRBJ1-3
clone_size: -
cdr3_nt: TGTGCCAGCAGCTTTCCCAGGAGCTCTGGAAACACCATATATTTT
cdr3_aa: CASSFPRSSGNTIYF

d_call: TRBD1
v_call: TRBV19
j_call: TRBJ1-4
clone_size: -
cdr3_nt: TGTGCCAGTAGTATGTCTGGACAGGTCGGGGAAAAACTGTTTTTT
cdr3_aa: CASSMSGQVGEKLFF

d_call: -
v_call: TRBV7-9
j_call: TRBJ1-2
clone_size: once
cdr3_nt: TGTGCCAGCAGCTCGTCCGGGACGCGGGGCTACACCTTC
cdr3_aa: CASSSSGTRGYTF

d_call: TRBD1
v_call: TRBV11-2
j_call: TRBJ2-7
clone_size: -
cdr3_nt: TGTGCCAGCAGCTTACCGGGACAGAACCCCTACGAGCAGTACTTC
cdr3_aa: CASSLPGQNPYEQYF

d_call: TRBD2
v_call: TRBV2
j_call: TRBJ2-3
clone_size: -
cdr3_nt: TGTGCCAGCAGCGGGGGGGCGTTCGTCGCCGATACGCAGTATTTT
cdr3_aa: CASSGGAFVADTQYF

d_call: -
v_call: TRBV5-6
j_call: TRBJ2-1
clone_size: once
cdr3_nt: TGTGCCAGCAACTTGGAGTGGGTCGATGAGCAGTTCTTC
cdr3_aa: CASNLEWVDEQFF

d_call: -
v_call: TRBV28
j_call: TRBJ1-2
clone_size: -
cdr3_nt: TGTGCCAGCAGTTCCATGGACCCGCCCAACTATGGCTACACCTTC
cdr3_aa: CASSSMDPPNYGYTF

d_call: TRBD1
v_call: TRBV2
j_call: TRBJ1-6
clone_size: -
cdr3_nt: TGTGCCAGCAGTGAAACCCGGACAGGGAGGTCACCCCTCCACTTT
cdr3_aa: CASSETRTGRSPLHF

d_call: -
v_call: TRBV14
j_call: TRBJ1-2
clone_size: -
cdr3_nt: TGTGCCAGCAGCCAAGGCCAGGAAGCAAGGGGCTACACCTTC
cdr3_aa: CASSQGQEARGYTF

d_call: -
v_call: TRBV10-3
j_call: TRBJ1-3
clone_size: -
cdr3_nt: TGTGCCATCAGTGATAGGAGAGGTACGGACTCTGGAAACACCATATATTTT
cdr3_aa: CAISDRRGTDSGNTIYF

d_call: -
v_call: TRBV7-6
j_call: TRBJ2-7
clone_size: -
cdr3_nt: TGTGCCAGCAGCCGGACAGCCGCGACCGAGCAGTACTTC
cdr3_aa: CASSRTAATEQYF

d_call: -
v_call: TRBV2
j_call: TRBJ2-7
clone_size: -
cdr3_nt: TGTGCCAGCAAACGTAGCAGGGATTCCGAGCAGTACTTC
cdr3_aa: CASKRSRDSEQYF